This T cell receptor beta chain was identified in a study of metastatic and nonmetastatic thyroid tumors. Study-level information: It was across blood and tumor or nodule tissue from malignant and benign thyroid patients that repertoires were compared.

Per the authors' pipeline: CDR3 differences across clinicopathological groups were used to build a distant-metastasis classifier for papillary thyroid cancer. TCRdb reprocessed the PCR reads via MiXCR. These V and J calls are TCRdb output, not the study's own analysis. There are approximately 79,000 clones in the sample; 8% to 9.5% occur only once, and 8.8% lies in the top ten. Per germline, CDR1 LGHNT and CDR2 FRNRAP. CDR3 length equals 16 residues. Unmatched junction bases numbered 14, after V lost 5 bases and J lost 9 bases. Treatment of any kind had been given to no patient before thyroid surgery. Study-level findings and limits: In both blood and tumor samples, TCR beta diversity was reported significantly higher for malignant than benign nodules.

This clone has a count of ten or more. The antigen is unknown. V usage is TRBV12-5 and J usage is TRBJ1-5, with 9 bases fitting TRBD1. The sequencing sample was made of blood. The receptor was derived from a female donor with papillary thyroid cancer or a benign thyroid nodule (not recorded which). Some clones in this sample may be carry-over from other donors' samples. DNA for the CDR3: TGTGCTAGTGGTAGAGGGACAGGGAAGGGGCTGCGGCCCCAGCATTTT. Its protein product is CASGRGTGKGLRPQHF. The entire variable domain, with the rest obtained from reference TRBV12-5 and TRBJ1-5, is as follows: DARVTQTPRHKVTEMGQEVTMRCQPILGHNTVFWYRQTMMQGLELLAYFRNRAPLDDSGMPKDRFSAEMPDATLATLKIQPSEPRDSAVYFCASGRGTGKGLRPQHFGDGTRLSIL.